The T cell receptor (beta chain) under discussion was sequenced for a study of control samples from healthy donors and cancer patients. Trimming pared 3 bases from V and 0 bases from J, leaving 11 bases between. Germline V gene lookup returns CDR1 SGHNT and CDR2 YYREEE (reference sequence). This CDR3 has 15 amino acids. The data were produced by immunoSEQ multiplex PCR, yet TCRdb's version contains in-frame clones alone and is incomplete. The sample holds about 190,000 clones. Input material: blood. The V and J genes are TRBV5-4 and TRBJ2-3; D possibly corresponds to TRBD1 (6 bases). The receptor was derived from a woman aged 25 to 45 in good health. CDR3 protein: CASSSRQASTDTQYF. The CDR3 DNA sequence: TGTGCCAGCAGCTCCCGACAGGCAAGCACAGATACGCAGTATTTT.